Following are 7 T cell receptor beta chains from one sample sequenced in a study of blood T cell dynamics during melanoma immunotherapy. The repertoire was sequenced with immunoSEQ multiplex PCR; TCRdb's copy has only in-frame clones and lacks some. This sample has around 10,000 clones, with about 80% found just once. The time point denotes: week 3, after first cycle of checkpoint inhibitor. Sample: blood, taken from a patient treated with checkpoint blockade. All receptors come from a human donor with melanoma.

J is TRBJ1-2 and V is TRBV7-3; no firm D call. V gave up 0 bases and J gave up 0 bases, with 14 bases separating them. CDR1 and CDR2 from the germline V gene are SGHTA and FQGTGA. The CDR3 loop spans 17 amino acids. CDR3 sequence (DNA): TGTGCCAGCAGCTTAACCCCGGTTGGGGTCGCTAACTATGGCTACACCTTC. It codes for CASSLTPVGVANYGYTF. Variable domain in full (rest from reference TRBV7-3 and TRBJ1-2): GAGVSQTPSNKVTEKGKYVELRCDPISGHTALYWYRQSLGQGPEFLIYFQGTGAADDSGLPNDRFFAVRPEGSVSTLKIQRTERGDSAVYLCASSLTPVGVANYGYTFGSGTRLTVV.

The chain uses TRBV6-1 and TRBJ2-1; the D gene is possibly TRBD2 (5 bases). V dropped 3 bases and J dropped 13 bases, with 16 bases sitting between them. The CDR3 has 13 amino acids. Germline V gives CDR1 MNHNS, CDR2 SASEGT. Written as DNA, the CDR3 is TGTGCCAGCAGTGATAATCTGGCGAGGGAACAGTTCTTC. This gives the protein CASSDNLAREQFF.

The CDR3, as DNA: TGTGCCAGCAGGCCACCAGGGATCTACGAGCAGTACTTC. Protein product: CASRPPGIYEQYF. This chain connects TRBV6-5 to TRBJ2-7, with a tentative D call TRBD1 (5 bases). Germline V gene sequence: CDR1 MNHEY, CDR2 SVGAGI. V was trimmed by 6 bases and J by 3 bases, leaving 12 bases between them. This CDR3 comprises 13 residues.

The gene calls are TRBV4-1 and TRBJ1-1; unclear D gene. The CDR3 contains 14 residues. Per germline, CDR1 MGHRA and CDR2 YSYEKL. V was pared by 0 bases and J by 0 bases, with 5 bases between. CDR3 amino acids: CASSQETMNTEAFF. The CDR3 region has the DNA TGCGCCAGCAGCCAAGAAACGATGAACACTGAAGCTTTCTTT.

This chain uses TRBV18 with TRBJ2-1, with 7 bases identical to TRBD1. CDR1 KGHSH and CDR2 LQKENI come from the germline V gene. The V gene end was trimmed by 3 bases and the J gene end by 0 bases; junction bases not matched to a gene: 5. The CDR3 covers 16 residues. The CDR3 bases are TGTGCCAGCTCACCCGTACGACAGGGCTCCTACAATGAGCAGTTCTTC. Encoded protein: CASSPVRQGSYNEQFF.

This sequence joins TRBV6-4 and TRBJ2-3; 10 bases match TRBD2. The CDR3 totals 15 residues. CDR1 and CDR2 from the germline V gene are MRHNA and SNTAGT. With V trimmed by 4 bases and J by 1 base, 2 bases remained unmatched. CDR3 residues: CASSGLAGGTDTQYF. CDR3 bases: TGTGCCAGCAGTGGACTAGCGGGTGGCACAGATACGCAGTATTTT.

The rearrangement joins TRBV5-3 to TRBJ2-1; perhaps D is TRBD1 or TRBD2 (5 bases each). TRBV5-3 is given ORF status, its function remaining uncertain. CDR3 size: 12 residues. V dropped 0 bases and J dropped 9 bases, with 7 bases sitting between them. In DNA, the CDR3 is TGTGCCAGAAGCTTGGGGGGGAGTGAGCAGTTCTTC. This encodes CARSLGGSEQFF.